This T cell receptor (beta chain) was identified during a study of T cell clonality in common variable immunodeficiency. Sequencing input was equivalent genomic DNA from CVID and controls. Method: immunoSEQ multiplex PCR; TCRdb's copy keeps in-frame clones and lacks some. Singletons are absent from the sample, which has nearly 20,000 clones. General study points: Fewer TCRbeta clones were shared among CVID subjects than controls. CVID patient heterogeneity limited repertoire-clinical complication correlations. Fewer deletions and N-nucleotide insertions were reportedly seen in common variable immunodeficiency TCR beta sequences.

This clone was seen repeatedly, ten times or more. Its antigen remains unknown. Read data end 3 residues before the CDR3 end; the end is taken from the germline J gene. The V gene lost 3 bases and the J gene lost 0 bases, with 12 bases spanning the gap. CDR1 and CDR2 (germline): SGHRS, YFSETQ. This CDR3 contains 15 residues. The CVID group had about 14 females and fewer than 35 males, mean age 40. The chain couples TRBV5-1 to TRBJ1-1; possible D gene TRBD1, 6 bases. Input material: peripheral blood mononuclear cells. The source is a human donor with common variable immunodeficiency. CDR3 loop: CASSYGGAVNTEAFF. CDR3 bases read: TGCGCCAGCAGCTATGGGGGGGCAGTGAACACTGAA.